This TCR beta chain was retrieved from a study of blood T cell repertoires in COVID-19. The wider study: Acute and convalescent COVID-19 specimens originated in the United States, Italy and Spain.

The cohort comprised adults aged 18 to 89 years residing in 24 US areas. Authors' methods: Reference gene primer amplification gave nucleated cell count estimates. Using immunoSEQ multiplex PCR, the repertoire was profiled, and TCRdb retains in-frame clones only, with some absent. V and J calls plus clone size are reproduced from that table; the DNA served to infer D and trimming. This table holds roughly 400,000 clones, 90% found once. The origin of this receptor is a man in his late teens or twenties who had recovered from COVID-19. The specimen was PBMCs or T cells enriched from blood (not recorded which).

CDR3 region: CASSILGPGQETQYF. The DNA for the CDR3 is TGTGCCAGTAGTATCCTGGGCCCAGGGCAAGAGACCCAGTACTTC. This chain links TRBV19 with TRBJ2-5, with D perhaps matching TRBD1 (5 bases). From germline, CDR1 is LNHDA and CDR2 SQIVND (reference sequence). The V and J ends lost 3 bases and 2 bases respectively, with 13 bases between them. CDR3 length: 15 residues.